These T cell receptor beta chains were read from a single sample in a study of vaccination and CD4 T cells after COVID-19. The antigens of these receptors remain unknown. TCRdb processed the PCR reads anew with MiXCR; each CDR3 protein has one entry. There are about 14,000 distinct CDR3 sequences in the sample; about 55% occur only once, and over 9% lies in the top ten. The sequenced sample was CD4+ T cells from blood, cultured in vitro, obtained before SARS-CoV-2 vaccination. All receptors come from a human donor who had recovered from COVID-19. The CDR3 runs from the conserved cysteine through the conserved F or W. The D gene is left open where the match is weak. Expanded clones get a size class; other rows say once, few or many, or leave the size out.

v_gene	abundance	len	d_gene	j_gene	CDR3aa	CDR3nt
TRBV20-1	medium-sized	15	TRBD1	TRBJ1-5	CSANRDRVSNQPQHF	TGCAGTGCCAACCGGGACAGAGTAAGCAATCAGCCCCAGCATTTT
TRBV7-9	NA	14	NA	TRBJ2-7	CASSLEHSSAVQYF	TGTGCCAGCAGCTTAGAACATTCTAGTGCAGTGCAGTACTTC
TRBV2	NA	16	TRBD1	TRBJ2-2	CASNGQGVANAGELFF	TGTGCCAGCAACGGACAGGGGGTGGCAAACGCCGGGGAGCTGTTTTTT
TRBV27	NA	15	TRBD1	TRBJ1-2	CASSSYRQGAGGYTF	TGTGCCAGCAGTTCCTACCGACAGGGGGCAGGTGGCTACACCTTC
TRBV28	NA	13	NA	TRBJ2-5	CASSTDGGETQYF	TGTGCCAGCAGCACGGACGGGGGAGAGACCCAGTACTTT
TRBV6-1	NA	14	NA	TRBJ1-2	CASSREADGGGYTF	TGTGCCAGCAGCCGCGAGGCGGATGGGGGTGGCTACACCTTC
TRBV7-3	NA	17	TRBD2	TRBJ2-3	CASSLQAGTSGPDTQYF	TGTGCCAGCAGCTTACAAGCCGGGACTAGCGGGCCAGATACGCAGTATTTT
TRBV20-1	large	13	NA	TRBJ2-5	CSARDSVLETQYF	TGCAGTGCTAGGGACTCGGTCCTAGAGACCCAGTACTTC
TRBV20-1	few	14	NA	TRBJ2-1	CSALRTAFYNEQFF	TGCAGTGCCCTTCGGACAGCCTTCTACAATGAGCAGTTCTTC
TRBV2	few	14	NA	TRBJ1-6	CASSVAPAEPPLHF	TGTGCCAGCAGTGTTGCCCCTGCTGAACCCCCCCTCCACTTT
TRBV19	NA	13	NA	TRBJ1-1	CASSQGLNTEAFF	TGTGCCAGTAGTCAGGGCCTGAACACTGAAGCTTTCTTT
TRBV20-1	few	13	TRBD1	TRBJ2-5	CSATTGGTETQYF	TGCAGTGCTACTACAGGGGGGACGGAGACCCAGTACTTC
TRBV6-1	few	13	TRBD1	TRBJ1-6	CASSYRQGSPLHF	TGTGCCAGCAGCTATCGACAGGGATCACCCCTCCACTTT
TRBV12-3/TRBV12-4	NA	13	NA	TRBJ1-4	CASTRGGGEKLFF	TGTGCCAGCACTCGTGGGGGGGGTGAAAAACTGTTTTTT